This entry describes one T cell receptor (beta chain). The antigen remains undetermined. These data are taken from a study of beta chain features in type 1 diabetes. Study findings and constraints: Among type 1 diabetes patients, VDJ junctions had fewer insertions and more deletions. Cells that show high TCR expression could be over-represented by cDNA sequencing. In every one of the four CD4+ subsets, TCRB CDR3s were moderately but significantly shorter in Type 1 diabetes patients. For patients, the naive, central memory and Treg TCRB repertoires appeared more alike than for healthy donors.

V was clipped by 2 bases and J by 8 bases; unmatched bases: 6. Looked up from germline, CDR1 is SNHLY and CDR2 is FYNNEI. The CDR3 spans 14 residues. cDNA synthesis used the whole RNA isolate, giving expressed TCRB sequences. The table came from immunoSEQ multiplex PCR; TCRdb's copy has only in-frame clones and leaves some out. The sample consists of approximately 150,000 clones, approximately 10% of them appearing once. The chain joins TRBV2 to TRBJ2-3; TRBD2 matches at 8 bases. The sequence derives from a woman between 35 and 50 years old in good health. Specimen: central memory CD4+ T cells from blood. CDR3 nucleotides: TGTGCCAGCAGTGAATCGGGTCGGGAGGGTACGCAGTATTTT. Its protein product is CASSESGREGTQYF.